The entry below describes one T cell receptor (beta chain). V shed 5 bases and J 7 bases; nucleotides not matched to a gene: 7. The CDR3 runs 14 residues. Germline V gives CDR1 SGHTA, CDR2 FQGTGA. The data derive from a study of cytomegalovirus exposure and HLA in healthy donors. Vbeta (60) and Jbeta (13) primers were used in the PCR. TCRdb keeps only in-frame clones here, not all; method: immunoSEQ multiplex PCR. The data show hundreds of thousands of clones, roughly four fifths seen once. Sequenced sample: PBMCs. This TCR derives from a woman aged 40-49 years in good health and CMV-seronegative. The chain is built from TRBV7-3 and TRBJ2-1; the match to TRBD1 covers 8 bases. In DNA form, the CDR3 reads TGTGCCAGCAGCCCCCCGGGGACAGGAAATGAGCAGTTCTTC. It codes for CASSPPGTGNEQFF.